This T cell receptor (beta chain) derives from a study of OX40 agonist ivuxolimab in advanced cancers. Study context: Dose-escalation patients' cancers were hepatocellular carcinoma, melanoma, renal cell or head and neck cancer. Around 40% of patients had received prior checkpoint inhibitor therapy. Study findings and constraints: Normalized T-cell clonal expansion was also low in a subset of nonresponders.

As to this clone: Its antigen remains unidentified.

V lost 3 bases, J lost 8 bases, and 3 bases stayed unmatched. The germline V gene has CDR1 MNHEY and CDR2 SMNVEV (reference sequence). The CDR3 covers 12 residues. Here immunoSEQ multiplex PCR was the method, and the copy in TCRdb shows in-frame clones only, minus some. The profile covers approximately 57,000 clones, with roughly 77% appearing a single time and over 0.6% taken by the ten largest. The sequence derives from an adult with an advanced solid tumor such as melanoma, head and neck, liver or kidney cancer. Sequenced material: CD4+ or CD8+ T cells sorted from blood, taken in a trial of the OX40 agonist ivuxolimab. This sequence joins TRBV27 and TRBJ2-5; 7 bases are a match to TRBD2. The CDR3 DNA sequence: TGTGCCAGCAGTTTGCGGGGGTATACCCAGTACTTC. Its translation is CASSLRGYTQYF.